This T cell receptor (beta chain) came from a study of shared clonotypes between healthy human individuals. To note about this clone: Other DNA variants within this sample encode the same CDR3.

Selected positively for CCR7 and CD45RO-negative, naive CD8 cells excluded terminally differentiated effector memory CD45RA+ cells. Participating donors were healthy, HIV-negative adults free of recent acute infections or vaccinations. The CDR3 has 14 amino acids. Trimming shortened V by 4 bases and J by 2 bases, and 9 bases separated the two germline ends. CDR1 is MNHEY, CDR2 SMNVEV, per germline (reference sequence). TCRdb's copy holds only in-frame clones and misses some; the assay was immunoSEQ multiplex PCR. The table has roughly 2,000,000 clones, around 93% seen once. This chain uses TRBV27 with TRBJ1-5; possible D gene TRBD1, 6 bases. The sample taken for sequencing was naive CD8+ T cells from PBMCs. This TCR came from a man between 18 and 35 years old in good health. Some clones in this sample may be carry-over from other donors' samples. The CDR3 DNA follows: TGTGCCAGCAGTTCAACAGGGCGCAATCAGCCCCAGCATTTT. It is translated as CASSSTGRNQPQHF.